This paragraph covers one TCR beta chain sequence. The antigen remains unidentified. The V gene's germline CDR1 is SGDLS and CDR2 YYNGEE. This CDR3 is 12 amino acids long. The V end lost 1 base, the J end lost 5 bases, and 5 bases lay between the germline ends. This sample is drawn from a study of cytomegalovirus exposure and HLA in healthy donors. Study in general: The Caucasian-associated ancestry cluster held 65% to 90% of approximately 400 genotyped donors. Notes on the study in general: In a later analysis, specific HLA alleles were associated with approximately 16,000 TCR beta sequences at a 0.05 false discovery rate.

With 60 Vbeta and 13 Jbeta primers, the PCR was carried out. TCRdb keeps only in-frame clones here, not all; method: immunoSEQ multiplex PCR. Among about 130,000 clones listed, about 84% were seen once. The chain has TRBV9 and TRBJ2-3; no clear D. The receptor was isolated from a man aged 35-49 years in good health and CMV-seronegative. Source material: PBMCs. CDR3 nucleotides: TGTGCCAGCAGCGTACGAGGAGATACGCAGTATTTT. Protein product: CASSVRGDTQYF.